Listed below are T cell receptor beta chains from one sample, sequenced in a study of shared clonotypes between healthy human individuals. Generated by immunoSEQ multiplex PCR, the TCRdb table keeps only in-frame clones and is missing some. The top ten clones hold approximately 12% of a sample with 400,000 to 500,000 clones, around three quarters of them seen once. Material for sequencing was PBMCs. The receptors stem from a woman between 40 and 55 years old in good health. Some clones in this sample may be carry-over from other donors' samples. Each CDR3 is given with its conserved first and last residue. A D gene is named only where the DNA matches it firmly. The listing skips clone size in some rows; elsewhere it reads once, few, many or a size class.

D gene	clone size	J gene	V gene	CDR3 DNA	CDR3 protein
TRBD1	.	TRBJ1-4	TRBV14	TGTGCCAGCAGCCAAGCGGGACAGATTAATGAAAAACTGTTTTTT	CASSQAGQINEKLFF
.	.	TRBJ2-7	TRBV7-9	TGTGCCAGCAGCGCCGACAGGTACGAGCAGTACTTC	CASSADRYEQYF
.	.	TRBJ1-6	TRBV27	TGTGCCAGCAGTTTCGGTCAGAGCTCCTATAATTCACCCCTCCACTTT	CASSFGQSSYNSPLHF
.	once	TRBJ2-7	TRBV5-1	TGCGCCAGCAGCTCTGGGACATTCGGCAACGAGCAGTACTTC	CASSSGTFGNEQYF
TRBD1	.	TRBJ1-5	TRBV6-1	TGTGCCAGCAGTTTACAGGGGGGTCAGCCCCAGCATTTT	CASSLQGGQPQHF
.	.	TRBJ1-2	TRBV6-5	TGTGCCAGCGGCCCAGGGGTTTATGGCTACACCTTC	CASGPGVYGYTF
TRBD2	once	TRBJ2-1	TRBV18	TGTGCCAGCTCACCTCGGGCACTAGCGGACTCCTACAATGAGCAGTTCTTC	CASSPRALADSYNEQFF
.	.	TRBJ2-2	TRBV28	TGTGCCAGCAGTTTAGATCGGGCCGGGGAGCTGTTTTTT	CASSLDRAGELFF
TRBD2	.	TRBJ2-7	TRBV7-2	TGTGCCAGCAGCTTAGCGGCGGGGGGCTACGAGCAGTACTTC	CASSLAAGGYEQYF
.	.	TRBJ2-2	TRBV28	TGTGCCAGCAGACTCTACCCCGGGGAGCTGTTTTTT	CASRLYPGELFF
TRBD1	many	TRBJ2-6	TRBV5-6	TGTGCCAGCAGCTTAGGACAGGGTGGGGCCAACGTCCTGACTTTC	CASSLGQGGANVLTF
.	.	TRBJ2-4	TRBV5-6	TGTGCCAGCAGCGCGGGGCACTCCAAAAACATTCAGTACTTC	CASSAGHSKNIQYF
TRBD1	.	TRBJ2-1	TRBV2	TGTGCCAGCTCCGGGACAGCTCTCACGGAGCAGTTCTTC	CASSGTALTEQFF
.	.	TRBJ1-4	TRBV29-1	TGCAGCGTGGGTCGGGGGAACGAAAAACTGTTTTTT	CSVGRGNEKLFF
TRBD1	.	TRBJ2-7	TRBV4-3	TGCGCCAGCAGCCAGGTCCTACCCGGGACAGGGTCCTACGAGCAGTACTTC	CASSQVLPGTGSYEQYF
.	.	TRBJ2-7	TRBV6-5	TGTGCCAGCAGCGACGGGGTCAGAAACGAGCAGTACTTC	CASSDGVRNEQYF
TRBD1	many	TRBJ2-2	TRBV11-2	TGTGCCAGCAGCTCCGGGACAGCGCGCGGGGAGCTGTTTTTT	CASSSGTARGELFF
.	many	TRBJ1-1	TRBV6-5	TGTGCCAGCAGTTACTCGCGGACATTACAAACGGGAGCTTTCTTT	CASSYSRTLQTGAFF
TRBD1	.	TRBJ1-6	TRBV28	TGTGCCAGCAGCGATCCTTGGGACAGGCCTGATTCACCCCTCCACTTT	CASSDPWDRPDSPLHF
.	.	TRBJ2-2	TRBV6-6	TGTGCCAGCACCGACAGTTACACCGGGGAGCTGTTTTTT	CASTDSYTGELFF
TRBD2	.	TRBJ2-3	TRBV25-1	TGTGCCAGCAGAGGACTAGCGGGGAGCACAGATACGCAGTATTTT	CASRGLAGSTDTQYF
TRBD1	.	TRBJ2-3	TRBV7-2	TGTGCCAGCAGCCTCCCGGGACAGGGGGCGACAGATACGCAGTATTTT	CASSLPGQGATDTQYF
.	few	TRBJ2-3	TRBV7-2	TGTGCCAGCAGCTCCCAGACCGGGAGCACAGATACGCAGTATTTT	CASSSQTGSTDTQYF
.	.	TRBJ2-2	TRBV6-5	TGTGCCAGCAGTGCGAACACCGGGGAGCTGTTTTTT	CASSANTGELFF
TRBD1	.	TRBJ2-7	TRBV18	TGTGCCAGCTCACCATTGACAGGGGGTCCCTACGAGCAGTACTTC	CASSPLTGGPYEQYF
TRBD1	.	TRBJ2-2	TRBV5-1	TGCGCCAGCAGCTTGGGACAGGGTACCACCGGGGAGCTGTTTTTT	CASSLGQGTTGELFF
TRBD2	.	TRBJ2-3	TRBV7-2	TGTGCCAGCAGCTTATTGAGGGCTAGCGGAACAGATACGCAGTATTTT	CASSLLRASGTDTQYF
.	.	TRBJ2-7	TRBV27	TGTGCCAGCTCACCCAGGGCCCGTCTAATCTACGAGCAGTACTTC	CASSPRARLIYEQYF
TRBD2	.	TRBJ2-1	TRBV9	TGTGCCAGCAGCGTAGTCGCGGGAGTGGGCAATGAGCAGTTCTTC	CASSVVAGVGNEQFF
TRBD1	few	TRBJ2-1	TRBV19	TGTGCCAGCACGGACAGGGGGCGAATCGATGAGCAGTTCTTC	CASTDRGRIDEQFF
.	.	TRBJ2-7	TRBV6-5	TGTGCCAGCACCCGCGGGCTCGAACTCTCCTACGAGCAGTACTTC	CASTRGLELSYEQYF
.	few	TRBJ2-5	TRBV6-1	TGTGCCAGCAGTGCGCGGAGACAAGAGACCCAGTACTTC	CASSARRQETQYF
TRBD1	few	TRBJ1-5	TRBV2	TGTGCCAGCAGAAGACAGGGGAGGCGTCAGCCCCAGCATTTT	CASRRQGRRQPQHF
.	.	TRBJ2-1	TRBV6-6	TGTGCCAGCACCAGTGGCTCCTACAATGAGCAGTTCTTC	CASTSGSYNEQFF
.	.	TRBJ1-2	TRBV30	TGTGCCTGGAGTGTAGTGGGGACAAGCAGCTATGGCTACACCTTC	CAWSVVGTSSYGYTF
.	.	TRBJ2-1	TRBV5-4	TGTGCCAGCAGCTTGGAGTCCGGGTTTGGCAATGAGCAGTTCTTC	CASSLESGFGNEQFF
.	.	TRBJ1-2	TRBV5-1	TGCGCCAGCAGCCCGGACAGCCTTAACTATGGCTACACCTTC	CASSPDSLNYGYTF
TRBD1	once	TRBJ2-2	TRBV5-1	TGCGCCAGCAGCTTGGACAGGGGTGGGACGAACACCGGGGAGCTGTTTTTT	CASSLDRGGTNTGELFF
.	.	TRBJ2-1	TRBV28	TGTGCCAGCAGTTTGGGTCTTGTACCGGGTTCGGAGCAGTTCTTC	CASSLGLVPGSEQFF